The entry that follows covers one T cell receptor (beta chain) sequence. Its antigen is still unknown. Sequencing was performed with immunoSEQ multiplex PCR; in TCRdb, only in-frame clones are kept and a portion is missing. The table shows about 1.5 million clones, with 95% to 99% occurring only once. This entry is derived from a study of shared clonotypes between healthy human individuals. From germline, CDR1 is SGHTA and CDR2 FQGNSA. The ends were cut back, 4 bases at V and 5 bases at J, with 8 bases in the middle. CDR3 length: 12 residues. Study results and limitations: Among donors, sharing of clonotypes was expected to be affected by sequencing depth.

This clonotype originated in a man younger than 40 in good health. The sample was naive CD4+ T cells sorted from blood. As for subset: CD45RA+ positively selected. This chain joins TRBV7-2 and TRBJ1-2; D gene ambiguous. CDR3 protein: CASSSVVYGYTF. DNA for the CDR3: TGTGCCAGCAGCTCAGTGGTTTATGGCTACACCTTC.